This T cell receptor beta chain stems from a study of T cells after yellow fever vaccination. Study information: SMART-Seq v4 Ultra Low Input handled preparation of low-cell-number fractions. Study-wide results and caveats: Highly abundant clonotypes carried over from the bulk population could end up in FACS-sorted repertoires as contaminants. Re-detected after boosting: most primary clones, 96% of CD4 and about 85% of CD8.

The CDR3 loop spans 13 amino acids. Between the trimmed V and J ends, which lost 3 bases and 5 bases, there was a span of 10 bases. Germline CDR1 and CDR2: MDHEN and SYDVKM. They built TCR cDNA with 5'RACE template switching, a step that put in a universal primer site and UMIs. TCRdb ran MiXCR on the 5' RACE reads and lists one entry per CDR3 protein. The data hold approximately 300,000 distinct CDR3 sequences, with 8.7% observed a single time. This clonotype has a handful of counts. Its antigen is not known. The TCR was taken from a young man who received the YFV17D yellow fever vaccine. The starting material was PBMCs, obtained on the day of the first yellow fever vaccination. J is TRBJ1-2 and V is TRBV28, with D possibly being TRBD1 (6 bases). CDR3 sequence reads: CASSFGDTYGYTF. The CDR3 nucleotides read TGTGCCAGCAGTTTTGGGGACACTTATGGCTACACCTTC.